This TCR beta chain originates from a study of CD8+ T cells in alopecia areata. General study findings and limits: Scalp data also include sequences from resident alphabeta T cells of normal skin.

TCR sequencing used cDNA made by reverse transcription of extracted RNA. Repertoires were generated with immunoSEQ multiplex PCR, while TCRdb's copy carries only in-frame clones and drops some. This table holds 85,000 to 95,000 clones, approximately 70% found once. For this clone: Its matching antigen is unknown.

Noted treatment: oral pan-JAK inhibitor, 5-10 mg twice daily. Looked up from germline, CDR1 is MNHEY and CDR2 is SVGAGI. V shed 6 bases and J 7 bases; nucleotides not matched to a gene: 12. The CDR3 covers 14 residues. The sample consisted of CD8+ T cells sorted from blood, taken at week 44, from a patient treated with tofacitinib. The rearrangement links TRBV6-5 to TRBJ2-7, with 7 positions matching TRBD2. The source of this sequence is a human donor with alopecia areata. The CDR3 sequence is CASSRGREVDEQYF. The CDR3 DNA reads as TGTGCCAGCAGCAGAGGCCGGGAGGTTGATGAGCAGTACTTC.